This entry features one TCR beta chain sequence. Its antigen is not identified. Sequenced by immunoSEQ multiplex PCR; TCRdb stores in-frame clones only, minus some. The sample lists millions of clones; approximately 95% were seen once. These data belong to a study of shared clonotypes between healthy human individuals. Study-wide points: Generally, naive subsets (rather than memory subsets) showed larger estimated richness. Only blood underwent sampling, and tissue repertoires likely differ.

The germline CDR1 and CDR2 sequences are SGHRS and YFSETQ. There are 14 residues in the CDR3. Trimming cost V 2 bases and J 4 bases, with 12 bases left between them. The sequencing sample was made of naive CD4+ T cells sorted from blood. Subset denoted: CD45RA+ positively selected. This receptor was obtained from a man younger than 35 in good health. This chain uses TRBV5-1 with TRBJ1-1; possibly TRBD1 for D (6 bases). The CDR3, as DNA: TGCGCCAGCAGCTTCGGTCCAGGGGCCACTGAAGCTTTCTTT. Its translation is CASSFGPGATEAFF.